Given below is one T cell receptor (beta chain) in context. The data originate from a study of blood T cell repertoires in COVID-19. Whole-study context: The cDNA or gDNA used as material had been derived from T cells, B-cell-depleted T cells, or PBMCs.

Original processing methods: It was from reference gene primer amplification that nucleated cell counts were estimated. Repertoires were generated with immunoSEQ multiplex PCR, while TCRdb's copy carries only in-frame clones and drops some. The DNA was the basis for D and trimming; V, J and clone size are from that table. The sample carries over 40,000 clones, roughly 90% recorded once. This CDR3 is built from 14 residues. Germline V gives CDR1 SGHKS, CDR2 YYEKEE (reference sequence). V was clipped by 0 bases and J by 4 bases; unmatched bases: 0. The TCR was taken from a human donor in a cohort sampled during active COVID-19. The sample consisted of peripheral blood. The chain recombines TRBV5-5 with TRBJ1-5; 8 bases line up with TRBD1. The CDR3, as DNA: TGTGCCAGCAGCTTGGACAGGGGGAATCAGCCCCAGCATTTT. Translating gives CASSLDRGNQPQHF.